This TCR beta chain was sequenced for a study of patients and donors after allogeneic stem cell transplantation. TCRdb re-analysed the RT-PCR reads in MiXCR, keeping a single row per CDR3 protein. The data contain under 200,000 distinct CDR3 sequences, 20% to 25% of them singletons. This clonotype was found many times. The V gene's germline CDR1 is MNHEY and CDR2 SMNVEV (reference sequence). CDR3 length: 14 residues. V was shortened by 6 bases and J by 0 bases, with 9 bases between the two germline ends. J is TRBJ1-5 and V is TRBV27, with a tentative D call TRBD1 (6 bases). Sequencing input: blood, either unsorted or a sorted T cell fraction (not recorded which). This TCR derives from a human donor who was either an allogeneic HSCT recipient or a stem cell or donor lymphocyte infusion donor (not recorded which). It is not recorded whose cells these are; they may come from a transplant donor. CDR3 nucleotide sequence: TGTGCCAGCAGCCCCAGGGGTAGCAATCAGCCCCAGCATTTT. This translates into CASSPRGSNQPQHF.